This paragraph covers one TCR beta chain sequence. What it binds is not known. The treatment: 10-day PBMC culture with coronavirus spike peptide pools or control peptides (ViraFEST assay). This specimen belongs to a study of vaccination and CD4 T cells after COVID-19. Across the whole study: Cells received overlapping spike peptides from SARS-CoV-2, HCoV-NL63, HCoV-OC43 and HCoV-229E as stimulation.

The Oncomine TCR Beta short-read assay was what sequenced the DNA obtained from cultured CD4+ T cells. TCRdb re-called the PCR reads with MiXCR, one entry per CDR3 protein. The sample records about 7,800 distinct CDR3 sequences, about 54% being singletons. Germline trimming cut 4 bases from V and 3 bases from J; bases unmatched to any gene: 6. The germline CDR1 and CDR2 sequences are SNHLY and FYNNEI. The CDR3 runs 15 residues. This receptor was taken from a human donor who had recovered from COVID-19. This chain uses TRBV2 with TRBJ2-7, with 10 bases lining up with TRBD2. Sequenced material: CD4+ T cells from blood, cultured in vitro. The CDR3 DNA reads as TGTGCCAGCAGTGTTCTACTAGCGGGGAACTACGAGCAGTACTTC. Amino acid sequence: CASSVLLAGNYEQYF.